This is a list of T cell receptor beta chains from one sample in a study of brain T cells in children with intractable seizures. The repertoire was sequenced with immunoSEQ multiplex PCR; TCRdb's copy has only in-frame clones and lacks some. This table has 88,000 or so clones, about 90% appearing once. Sequencing used peripheral blood, obtained at surgery. The receptors come from a girl aged 2 to 10 with Rasmussen encephalitis and intractable seizures. Each CDR3 is given with its conserved first and last residue.

J gene: TRBJ1-5
V gene: TRBV5-5
CDR3 protein: CASSLSGANQPQHF

J gene: TRBJ2-7
V gene: TRBV19
CDR3 protein: CASSRTGSPYEQYF

J gene: TRBJ1-5
V gene: TRBV28
CDR3 protein: CASSLPLVGTVAFGSNQPQHF

J gene: TRBJ2-7
V gene: TRBV12-3/TRBV12-4
CDR3 protein: CASSPSGKYEQYF

J gene: TRBJ1-1
V gene: TRBV7-9
CDR3 protein: CASSLALARPNTEAFF

J gene: TRBJ1-2
V gene: TRBV18
CDR3 protein: CASSRVLNYGYTF

J gene: TRBJ1-1
V gene: TRBV30
CDR3 protein: CAWRGDSHTEAFF

J gene: TRBJ1-2
V gene: TRBV10-2
CDR3 protein: CASRLPGHVNYGYTF

J gene: TRBJ1-5
V gene: TRBV28
CDR3 protein: CASSDRGLNQPQHF

J gene: TRBJ1-1
V gene: TRBV5-6
CDR3 protein: CASSLLGDEAFF

J gene: TRBJ2-1
V gene: TRBV5-4
CDR3 protein: CASSPGTSTPEQFF

J gene: TRBJ1-1
V gene: TRBV5-4
CDR3 protein: CASSLDRGSTEAFF

J gene: TRBJ2-2
V gene: TRBV5-6
CDR3 protein: CASSRWADTGELFF

J gene: TRBJ1-5
V gene: TRBV19
CDR3 protein: CASSPRDQPQHF

J gene: TRBJ1-2
V gene: TRBV7-2
CDR3 protein: CASSLGHGNYGYTF

J gene: TRBJ2-2
V gene: TRBV7-6
CDR3 protein: CASSLGTGNTGELFF

J gene: TRBJ2-3
V gene: TRBV2
CDR3 protein: CASSDAGAGTDTQYF

J gene: TRBJ2-7
V gene: TRBV19
CDR3 protein: CASSQPDRGIYEQYF

J gene: TRBJ1-5
V gene: TRBV11-2
CDR3 protein: CASSLGLDQPQHF

J gene: TRBJ2-6
V gene: TRBV12-3/TRBV12-4
CDR3 protein: CASSPVGANVLTF

J gene: TRBJ1-5
V gene: TRBV24-1
CDR3 protein: CATSDGGTQPQHF

J gene: TRBJ1-1
V gene: TRBV5-5
CDR3 protein: CASSFQYGGRTEAFF

J gene: TRBJ1-1
V gene: TRBV5-1
CDR3 protein: CASSLAENTEAFF

J gene: TRBJ1-5
V gene: TRBV10-1
CDR3 protein: CASSPQGREPQHF

J gene: TRBJ2-2
V gene: TRBV7-3
CDR3 protein: CASSTGPANTGELFF

J gene: TRBJ2-3
V gene: TRBV7-3
CDR3 protein: CASSLTGTSGNTDTQYF

J gene: TRBJ1-1
V gene: TRBV4-1
CDR3 protein: CASSQWYSMNTEAFF

J gene: TRBJ2-7
V gene: TRBV4-2
CDR3 protein: CASSQEAGTGLGYEQYF

J gene: TRBJ1-1
V gene: TRBV5-5
CDR3 protein: CASSSTENTEAFF

J gene: TRBJ2-2
V gene: TRBV2
CDR3 protein: CASSEWSLGNTGELFF

J gene: TRBJ1-5
V gene: TRBV30
CDR3 protein: CAWSGQPNQPQHF

J gene: TRBJ2-7
V gene: TRBV29-1
CDR3 protein: CSVLRDSPYEQYF

J gene: TRBJ2-3
V gene: TRBV4-2
CDR3 protein: CASSQELAEDTQYF

J gene: TRBJ1-5
V gene: TRBV19
CDR3 protein: CASSTLQGPQHF

J gene: TRBJ2-3
V gene: TRBV14
CDR3 protein: CASSHFGPRRTDTQYF

J gene: TRBJ1-5
V gene: TRBV6-6
CDR3 protein: CASSYLRGGQPQHF

J gene: TRBJ2-1
V gene: TRBV20-1
CDR3 protein: CSASVWEAGGFDNEQFF

J gene: TRBJ1-2
V gene: TRBV12-3/TRBV12-4
CDR3 protein: CASSISGQTGYTF

J gene: TRBJ2-7
V gene: TRBV3-1/TRBV3-2
CDR3 protein: CASSHAAGYEQYF

J gene: TRBJ2-7
V gene: TRBV28
CDR3 protein: CASGWGLLYEQYF

J gene: TRBJ2-7
V gene: TRBV2
CDR3 protein: CASSDVGSSYEQYF

J gene: TRBJ1-1
V gene: TRBV28
CDR3 protein: CASSLGDRIMNTEAFF

J gene: TRBJ1-2
V gene: TRBV19
CDR3 protein: CASSILTGRGYTF

J gene: TRBJ1-2
V gene: TRBV5-1
CDR3 protein: CASSHGQGYGYTF

J gene: TRBJ2-6
V gene: TRBV4-1
CDR3 protein: CASSYEGAPSGANVLTF